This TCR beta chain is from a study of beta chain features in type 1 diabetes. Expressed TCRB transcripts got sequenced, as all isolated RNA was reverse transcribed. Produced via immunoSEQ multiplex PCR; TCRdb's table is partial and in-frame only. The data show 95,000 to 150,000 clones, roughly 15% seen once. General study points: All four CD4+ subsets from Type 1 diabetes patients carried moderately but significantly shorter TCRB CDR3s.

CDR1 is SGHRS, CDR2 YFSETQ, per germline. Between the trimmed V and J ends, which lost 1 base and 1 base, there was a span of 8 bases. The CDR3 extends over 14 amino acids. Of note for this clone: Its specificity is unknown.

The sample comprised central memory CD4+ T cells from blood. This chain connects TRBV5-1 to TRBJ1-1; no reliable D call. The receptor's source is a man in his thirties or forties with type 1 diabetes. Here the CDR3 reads CASSLTPGNTEAFF. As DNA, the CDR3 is TGCGCCAGCAGCTTGACACCGGGGAACACTGAAGCTTTCTTT.